This TCR beta chain was sequenced for a study of T cell changes during pregnancy in multiple sclerosis. TCRdb's table, derived via immunoSEQ multiplex PCR, lists solely in-frame clones and lacks some. This repertoire shows about 30,000 clones, roughly 91% found once; its top ten account for approximately 0.41%. CDR1 is SGHTA and CDR2 is FQGNSA in the germline V gene. V lost 5 bases and J 3 bases, leaving 16 bases between the germline ends. CDR3 length: 15 amino acids. The sequences come from CD4+ T cells from peripheral blood mononuclear cells, collected after pregnancy. The origin of this receptor is a female donor with multiple sclerosis, enrolled in a pregnancy study. V gene TRBV7-2 combines with J gene TRBJ1-2; possibly TRBD1 for D (5 bases). The CDR3: CASSPGGGTYYGYTF. In nucleotides, the CDR3 is TGTGCCAGCAGCCCCGGTGGGGGGACCTACTATGGCTACACCTTC.